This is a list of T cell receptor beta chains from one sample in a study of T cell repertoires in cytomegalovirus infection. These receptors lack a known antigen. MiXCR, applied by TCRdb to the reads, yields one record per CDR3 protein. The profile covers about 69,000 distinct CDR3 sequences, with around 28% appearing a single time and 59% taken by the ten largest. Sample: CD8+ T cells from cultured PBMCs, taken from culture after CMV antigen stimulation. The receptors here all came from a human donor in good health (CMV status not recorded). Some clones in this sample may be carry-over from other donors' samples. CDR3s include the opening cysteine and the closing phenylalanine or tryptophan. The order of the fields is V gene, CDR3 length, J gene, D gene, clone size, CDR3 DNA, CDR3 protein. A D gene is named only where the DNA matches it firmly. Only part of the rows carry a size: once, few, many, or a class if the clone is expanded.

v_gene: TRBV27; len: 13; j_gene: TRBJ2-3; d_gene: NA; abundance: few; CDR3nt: TGTGCCAGCGCCCAATTTAACACAGATACGCAGTATTTT; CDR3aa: CASAQFNTDTQYF
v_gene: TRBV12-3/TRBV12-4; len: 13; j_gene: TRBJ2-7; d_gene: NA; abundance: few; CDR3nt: TGTGCCAGCAGTTGGACTCGGGGATACGAGCAGTACTTC; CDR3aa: CASSWTRGYEQYF
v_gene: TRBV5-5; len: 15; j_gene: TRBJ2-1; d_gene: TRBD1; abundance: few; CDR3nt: TGTGCCAGCAGCTTGGGGACAGGGATTTACAATGAGCAGTTCTTC; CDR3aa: CASSLGTGIYNEQFF
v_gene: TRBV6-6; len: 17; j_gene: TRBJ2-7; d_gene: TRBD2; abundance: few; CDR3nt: TGTGCCAGCAGTTACTCCCCGACTAGCGGGACCTTCTACGAGCAGTACTTC; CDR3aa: CASSYSPTSGTFYEQYF
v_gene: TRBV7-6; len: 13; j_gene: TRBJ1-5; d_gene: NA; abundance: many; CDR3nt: TGTGCCAGCAGCTTAGGACAAAATCAGCCCCAGCATTTT; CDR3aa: CASSLGQNQPQHF
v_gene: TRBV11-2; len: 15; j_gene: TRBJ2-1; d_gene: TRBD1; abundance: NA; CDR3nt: TGTGCCAGCGGAGATACAGGGGGCGCATACAATGAGCAGTTCTTC; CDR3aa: CASGDTGGAYNEQFF
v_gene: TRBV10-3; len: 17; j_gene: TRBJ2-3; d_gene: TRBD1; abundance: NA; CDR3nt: TGTGCCATCAGTGAGACGTGGGGGACAGGGGATATGGATACGCAGTATTTT; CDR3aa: CAISETWGTGDMDTQYF
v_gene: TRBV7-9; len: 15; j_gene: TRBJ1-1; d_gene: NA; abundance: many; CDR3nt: TGTGCCAGCATCCCCACGGCTGGCGAGAACACTGAAGCTTTCTTT; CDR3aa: CASIPTAGENTEAFF
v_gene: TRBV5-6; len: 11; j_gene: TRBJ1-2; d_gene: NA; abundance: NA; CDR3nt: TGTGCCAGCAGCTTGGCAGGGATCGTCGCCTTC; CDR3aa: CASSLAGIVAF
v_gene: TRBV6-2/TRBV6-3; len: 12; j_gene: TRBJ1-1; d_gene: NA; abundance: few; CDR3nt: TGTGCCAGCCAGGAGGGGTACACTGAAGCTTTCTTT; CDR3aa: CASQEGYTEAFF
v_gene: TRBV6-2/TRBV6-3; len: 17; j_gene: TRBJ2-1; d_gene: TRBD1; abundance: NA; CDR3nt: TGTGCCAGCAGTTGGACGAGACAGGGAGCCTTAGAGGGTGAGCAGTTCTTC; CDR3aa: CASSWTRQGALEGEQFF
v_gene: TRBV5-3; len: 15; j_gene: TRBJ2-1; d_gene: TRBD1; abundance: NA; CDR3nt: TGTGCCAGCAGCCCGGGGACAGGGAGCTACAATGAGCAGTTCTTC; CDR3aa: CASSPGTGSYNEQFF
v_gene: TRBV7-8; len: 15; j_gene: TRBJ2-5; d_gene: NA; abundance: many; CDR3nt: TGTGCCAGCAGCTTCCGGACAGCGGGCGGGGAGACCCAGTACTTC; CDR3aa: CASSFRTAGGETQYF
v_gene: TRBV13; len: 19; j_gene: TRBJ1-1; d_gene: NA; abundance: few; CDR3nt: TGTGCCAGCAGCCCACCCGCTACTTCCGGGACACTCGCGAGCACTGAAGCTTTCTTT; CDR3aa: CASSPPATSGTLASTEAFF
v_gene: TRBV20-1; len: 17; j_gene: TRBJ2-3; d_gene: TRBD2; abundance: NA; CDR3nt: TGCAGTGCTAGAGCCCGCCTTAGCGGGAGGAGGGCAGATACGCAGTATTTT; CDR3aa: CSARARLSGRRADTQYF
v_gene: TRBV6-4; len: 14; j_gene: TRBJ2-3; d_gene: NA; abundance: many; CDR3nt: TGTGCCAGCAGTTTAGGGGGGGCCACAGATACGCAGTATTTT; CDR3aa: CASSLGGATDTQYF
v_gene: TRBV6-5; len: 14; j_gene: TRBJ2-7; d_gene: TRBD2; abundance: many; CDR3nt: TGTGCCAGCAGGTCCGGGACTAGCGTCTACGAGCAGTACTTC; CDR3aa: CASRSGTSVYEQYF
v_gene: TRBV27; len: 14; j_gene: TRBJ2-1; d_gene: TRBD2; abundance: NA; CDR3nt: TGTGCCAGCAGGACTAGCGGGAGACACAATGAGCAGTTCTTC; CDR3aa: CASRTSGRHNEQFF
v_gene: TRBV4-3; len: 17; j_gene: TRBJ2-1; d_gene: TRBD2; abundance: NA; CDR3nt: TGCGCCAGCAGCCAAGATGGAATAGGAGCGGGGGGGAATGAGCAGTTCTTC; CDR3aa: CASSQDGIGAGGNEQFF
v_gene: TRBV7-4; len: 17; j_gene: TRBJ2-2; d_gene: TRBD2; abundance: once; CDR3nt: TGTGCCAGCAGCTCCTTTCTAACGGGAGGGAACACCGGGGAGCTGTTTTTT; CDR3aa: CASSSFLTGGNTGELFF
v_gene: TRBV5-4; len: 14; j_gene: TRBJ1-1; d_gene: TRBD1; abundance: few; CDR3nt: TGTGCCAGCAGCTTCGCGACAGGGGACACTGAAGCTTTCTTT; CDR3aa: CASSFATGDTEAFF
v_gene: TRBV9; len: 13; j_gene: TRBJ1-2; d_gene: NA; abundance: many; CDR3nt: TGTGCCAGCAGCAGAAGGACCCTGGAAGGCTACACCTTC; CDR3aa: CASSRRTLEGYTF
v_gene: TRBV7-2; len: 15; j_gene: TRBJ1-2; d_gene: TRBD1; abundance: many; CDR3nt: TGTGCCAGCAGCCCCCACAGGGGGCAGGACTATGGCTACACCTTC; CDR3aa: CASSPHRGQDYGYTF
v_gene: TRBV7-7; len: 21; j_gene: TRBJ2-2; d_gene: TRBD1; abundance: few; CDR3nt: TGTGCCAGCAGCTTAGAGGCTCTTCGGGACAGGGGTTTTTTCCGCCCCGGGGAGCTGTTTTTT; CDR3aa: CASSLEALRDRGFFRPGELFF
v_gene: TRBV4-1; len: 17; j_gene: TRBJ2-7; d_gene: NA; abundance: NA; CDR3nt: TGCGCCAGCAGCCAAGAGCGTGCTGACGGGGGCCCATACGAGCAGTACTTC; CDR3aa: CASSQERADGGPYEQYF
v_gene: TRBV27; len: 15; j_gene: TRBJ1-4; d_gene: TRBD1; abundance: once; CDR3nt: TGTGCCAGCAGTTTATCGGGGACAGGGGTTGAAAAACTGTTTTTT; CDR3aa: CASSLSGTGVEKLFF
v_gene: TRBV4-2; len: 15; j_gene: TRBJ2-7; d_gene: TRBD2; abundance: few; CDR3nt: TGTGCCAGCAGTCCCGAGCGGGGGAGCGCCTACGAGCAGTACTTC; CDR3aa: CASSPERGSAYEQYF
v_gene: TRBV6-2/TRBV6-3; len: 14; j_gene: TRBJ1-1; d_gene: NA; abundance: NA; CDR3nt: TGTGCCAGCAGTTACGGGACGGAGAACACTGAAGCTTTCTTT; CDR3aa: CASSYGTENTEAFF
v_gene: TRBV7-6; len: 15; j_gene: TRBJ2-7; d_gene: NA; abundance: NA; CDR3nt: TGTGCCAGCAGCCCCGAGGTTGGAAGGCCCCACGAGCAGTACTTC; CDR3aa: CASSPEVGRPHEQYF
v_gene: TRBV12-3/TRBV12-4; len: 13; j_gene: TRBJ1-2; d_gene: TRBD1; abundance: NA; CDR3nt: TGTGCCAGCAGTATGGACAGGGGGAAAGGCTACACCTTC; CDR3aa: CASSMDRGKGYTF
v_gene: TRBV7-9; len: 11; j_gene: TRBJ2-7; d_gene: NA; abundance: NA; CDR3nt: TGCCATAGGGGGGATTCCTACGAGCAGTACTTC; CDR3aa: CHRGDSYEQYF
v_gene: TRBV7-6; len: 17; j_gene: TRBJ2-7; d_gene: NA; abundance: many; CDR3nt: TGTGCCAGCAGCTCGTTTACAGGGGAGGGGAACTCCTACGAGCAGTACTTC; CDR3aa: CASSSFTGEGNSYEQYF
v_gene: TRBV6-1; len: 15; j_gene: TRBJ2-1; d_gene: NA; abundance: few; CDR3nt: TGTGCCAGCAGTGAAGAGGCTGAGAGGTACAATGAGCAGTTCTTC; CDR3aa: CASSEEAERYNEQFF
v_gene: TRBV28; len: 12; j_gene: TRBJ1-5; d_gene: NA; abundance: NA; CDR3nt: TGTGCCAGCAGCGGGTTGGATCAGCCCCAGCATTTT; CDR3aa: CASSGLDQPQHF
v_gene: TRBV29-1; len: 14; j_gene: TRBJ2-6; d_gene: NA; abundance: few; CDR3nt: TGCAGCGTTGAAAAATACTCTGGGGCCAACGTCCTGACTTTC; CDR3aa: CSVEKYSGANVLTF
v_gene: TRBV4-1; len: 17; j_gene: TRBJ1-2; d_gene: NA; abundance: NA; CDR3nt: TGCGCCAGCAGCCAAGATCTGGAGGCCCCACCGGACTATGGCTACACCTTC; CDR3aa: CASSQDLEAPPDYGYTF
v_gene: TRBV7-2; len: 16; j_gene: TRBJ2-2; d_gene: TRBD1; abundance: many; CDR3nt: TGTGCCAGCAGCATAGAGGGACAGATGAACACCGGGGAGCTGTTTTTT; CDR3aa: CASSIEGQMNTGELFF
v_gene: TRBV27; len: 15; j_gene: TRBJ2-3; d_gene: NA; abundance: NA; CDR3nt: TGTGCCAGCAGTGGGGAGATGGGGACGGCAGATACGCAGTATTTT; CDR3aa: CASSGEMGTADTQYF
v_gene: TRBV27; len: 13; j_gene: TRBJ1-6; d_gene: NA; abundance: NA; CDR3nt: TGTGCCAGCAGTTTAATCCTCAATTCACCCCTCCACTTT; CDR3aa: CASSLILNSPLHF
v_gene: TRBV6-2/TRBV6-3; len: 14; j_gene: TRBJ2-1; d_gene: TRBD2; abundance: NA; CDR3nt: TGTGCCAGCAGTTACCCGGGAGGGTGGACTGAGCAGTTCTTC; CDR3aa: CASSYPGGWTEQFF
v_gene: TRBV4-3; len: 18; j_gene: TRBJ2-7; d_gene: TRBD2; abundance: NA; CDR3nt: TGCGCCAGCAGCCAAGCGGCGAAGGGCGGGACTAGCGGTAACGAGCAGTACTTC; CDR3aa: CASSQAAKGGTSGNEQYF
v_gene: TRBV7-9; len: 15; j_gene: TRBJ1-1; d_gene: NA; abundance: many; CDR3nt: TGTGCCAGCAGATCAAGGGGAAGGGGGAACACTGAAGCTTTCTTT; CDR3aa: CASRSRGRGNTEAFF
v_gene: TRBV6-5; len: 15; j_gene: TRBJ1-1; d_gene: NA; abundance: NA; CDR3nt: TGTGCCAGCAGTTACTCAGGGGGGCAGGCCACTGAAGCTTTCTTT; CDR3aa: CASSYSGGQATEAFF